A selection of T cell receptor beta chains follows, all from one sample in a study of blood T cell repertoires in COVID-19. The protocol was immunoSEQ multiplex PCR, while the TCRdb copy is restricted to in-frame clones and leaves out a portion. The table lists under 300,000 clones, roughly 87% of them singletons, with approximately 7.6% in the top ten. Sequencing was performed on peripheral blood. Receptors were obtained from a man aged 55-75 years who had recovered from COVID-19. The CDR3 runs from the conserved cysteine through the conserved F or W. A D gene is named only where the DNA matches it firmly. Clone size is given for some rows only: seen once, a few or many times, or a class if the clone is expanded.

D gene | J gene | V gene | clone size | CDR3 DNA | CDR3 protein
- | TRBJ1-1 | TRBV7-2 | - | TGTGCCAGCAGCTTCCAGAAGAACACTGAAGCTTTCTTT | CASSFQKNTEAFF
- | TRBJ1-1 | TRBV6-5 | - | TGTGCCAGCAGTTCGACAGTGAACACTGAAGCTTTCTTT | CASSSTVNTEAFF
TRBD1 | TRBJ1-2 | TRBV6-5 | - | TGTGCCAGCAGTCGACAGGGGGAGGTCTATGGCTACACCTTC | CASSRQGEVYGYTF
TRBD1 | TRBJ2-7 | TRBV5-6 | - | TGTGCCAGCAGCCGCAGGGGGCGAGCCTACGAGCAGTACTTC | CASSRRGRAYEQYF
TRBD1 | TRBJ1-1 | TRBV7-9 | - | TGTGCCAGCAGCTCTTCAGGGGGCGCGAGGGCTTTCTTT | CASSSSGGARAFF
TRBD2 | TRBJ2-2 | TRBV6-6 | - | TGTGCCAGCAAGGCGCGGGGGGGAAACACCGGGGAGCTGTTTTTT | CASKARGGNTGELFF
TRBD1 | TRBJ2-5 | TRBV24-1 | - | TGTGCCACCAGTGATAAACCACCACCGGGACAGTGGCAAGAGACCCAGTACTTC | CATSDKPPPGQWQETQYF
TRBD1 | TRBJ1-3 | TRBV9 | - | TGTGCCAGCAGCCCTCGAGACGGGACAGGCATATATTTT | CASSPRDGTGIYF
TRBD2 | TRBJ2-2 | TRBV5-1 | - | TGCGCCAGCAGCCCGCCGGCTAGCGGGGCGAGCGGGGAGCTGTTTTTT | CASSPPASGASGELFF
TRBD1 | TRBJ2-3 | TRBV29-1 | - | TGCAGCGTTGAATGGGGGGGGACAGGGAGGTATACGCAGTATTTT | CSVEWGGTGRYTQYF
TRBD1 | TRBJ1-5 | TRBV15 | once | TGTGCCACCAGCCCGACAGGGAGAGGCCAGCCCCAGCATTTT | CATSPTGRGQPQHF
- | TRBJ1-1 | TRBV12-5 | - | TGTGCTAGTGGCCCACCCCGGGGGTTGAACACTGAAGCTTTCTTT | CASGPPRGLNTEAFF
- | TRBJ1-1 | TRBV19 | few | TGTGCCAGTAGTATCAAGCAGGGTATGAACACTGAAGCTTTCTTT | CASSIKQGMNTEAFF
- | TRBJ1-1 | TRBV5-4 | - | TGTGCCAGCAGTCCCACAGGATTGAACACTGAAGCTTTCTTT | CASSPTGLNTEAFF
TRBD2 | TRBJ2-7 | TRBV6-1 | - | TGTGCCAGCAGTGAAGGGGGAGGGGTCACGAGGGAGTACTTC | CASSEGGGVTREYF
TRBD1 | TRBJ2-7 | TRBV18 | few | TGTGCCAGCTCACCAATGACAGGGGCGGTATCGTCCTACGAGCAGTACTTC | CASSPMTGAVSSYEQYF
TRBD1 | TRBJ2-7 | TRBV5-6 | - | TGTGCCAGCAGACGACAGGGGGTCTACGAGCAGTACTTC | CASRRQGVYEQYF
TRBD1 | TRBJ2-1 | TRBV12-3/TRBV12-4 | - | TGTGCCAGCAGTACCGGGACAGGGAATGAGCAGTTCTTC | CASSTGTGNEQFF
- | TRBJ2-4 | TRBV27 | - | TGTGCCAGCAGTTCCCACCGCCGGACTTTCGTTCAGTACTTC | CASSSHRRTFVQYF
TRBD2 | TRBJ2-3 | TRBV4-2 | - | TGTGCCAGCAGCCACTCAGCGGGACCTGGCACAGATACGCAGTATTTT | CASSHSAGPGTDTQYF
- | TRBJ1-2 | TRBV11-2 | - | TGTGCCAGCAGTCCCGACAGGAACGTCGGCTACACCTTC | CASSPDRNVGYTF
TRBD1 | TRBJ2-2 | TRBV6-5 | - | TGTGCAACAGGGGGGCAGTTGAACACCGGGGAGCTGTTTTTT | CATGGQLNTGELFF
TRBD1 | TRBJ2-7 | TRBV3-1/TRBV3-2 | - | TGTGCCAGCAGACTGGGACAGGGCCACGAGCAGTACTTC | CASRLGQGHEQYF
TRBD1 | TRBJ2-7 | TRBV2 | few | TGTGCCAGCGGACGGGACAGAAGCTCCTACGAGCAGTACTTC | CASGRDRSSYEQYF
- | TRBJ1-2 | TRBV5-1 | - | TGCGCCAGCAGCTTGAGTACTTCAGGGCACTATGGCTACACCTTC | CASSLSTSGHYGYTF
- | TRBJ1-5 | TRBV19 | few | TGTGCCAGTAGTATGCGCCGAACTATCCGAGCTGCAGATCAGCCCCAGCATTTT | CASSMRRTIRAADQPQHF
TRBD2 | TRBJ2-1 | TRBV5-1 | - | TGCGCCAGCAGCTTGGGTAGCGGGGGGTTCCGTAGCTCCTACAATGAGCAGTTCTTC | CASSLGSGGFRSSYNEQFF
TRBD1 | TRBJ1-6 | TRBV7-9 | - | TGTGCCAGCAGGATGGCGGGGACAGAGAATTCACCCCTCCACTTT | CASRMAGTENSPLHF
TRBD1 | TRBJ2-2 | TRBV5-1 | once | TGCGCCAGCAGTTTGGACAGGACCGGGGAGCTGTTTTTT | CASSLDRTGELFF
- | TRBJ1-4 | TRBV20-1 | - | TGCAGTGCTAGACGAGTTGAAAAACTGTTTTTT | CSARRVEKLFF
- | TRBJ2-2 | TRBV18 | many | TGTGCCAGCTCACCCCTAGACGACTCCACCGGGGAGCTGTTTTTT | CASSPLDDSTGELFF
TRBD1 | TRBJ1-5 | TRBV9 | - | TGTGCCAGCAGCGGTGGGACAGATAGCAATCAGCCCCAGCATTTT | CASSGGTDSNQPQHF
- | TRBJ2-7 | TRBV10-3 | - | TGTGCCATCAGTGATCCCATTCAACAGGCCTCCTACGAGCAGTACTTC | CAISDPIQQASYEQYF
- | TRBJ2-3 | TRBV7-9 | - | TGTGCCAGCAGCGGTTCGAGGGTGCTACATCGCACAGATACGCAGTATTTT | CASSGSRVLHRTDTQYF
- | TRBJ1-2 | TRBV20-1 | - | TGCAGTGCTAGTTCCCGACAAACCGGGACTCGGGGAGGCTACACCTTC | CSASSRQTGTRGGYTF
- | TRBJ2-2 | TRBV6-5 | - | TGTGCCAGCAGTTACGGAGGGGGCGCTGGCACCGGGGAGCTGTTTTTT | CASSYGGGAGTGELFF
- | TRBJ1-3 | TRBV28 | - | TGTGCCAGCAGTTTTGACAGAAGAGGAAACACCATATATTTT | CASSFDRRGNTIYF
- | TRBJ1-3 | TRBV3-1/TRBV3-2 | - | TGTGCCAGCAGCCAAGCAGGGAAAGGAAACACCATATATTTT | CASSQAGKGNTIYF
TRBD2 | TRBJ2-7 | TRBV19 | - | TGTGCCAGTAGTATCGCACTAGCGGGGGACTACGAGCAGTACTTC | CASSIALAGDYEQYF
- | TRBJ1-1 | TRBV5-6 | - | TGTGCCAGCAGCTTGTCGGCGAGACGGGTGAACACTGAAGCTTTCTTT | CASSLSARRVNTEAFF
TRBD1 | TRBJ2-5 | TRBV19 | - | TGTGCCAGTAGTAGAGCAGGGGGCTCCCAGTACTTC | CASSRAGGSQYF
- | TRBJ2-3 | TRBV12-3/TRBV12-4 | - | TGTGCCAGCAGTTTGGAGTATACGCAGTATTTT | CASSLEYTQYF
- | TRBJ1-4 | TRBV7-2 | once | TGTGCCAGCAGCCGGGGTCAGAATGAAAAACTGTTTTTT | CASSRGQNEKLFF
TRBD1 | TRBJ2-7 | TRBV2 | - | TGTGCCACCTCGCCGAGGGGTAGGACAGGGAGCAAGCAGTACTTC | CATSPRGRTGSKQYF
- | TRBJ1-6 | TRBV6-6 | - | TGTGCCAGCAGCCAAGAGGGCGCCTATAATTCACCCCTCCACTTT | CASSQEGAYNSPLHF
- | TRBJ2-3 | TRBV9 | - | TGTGCCAGCAGCGTAGGGGGGCACACAGATACGCAGTATTTT | CASSVGGHTDTQYF
- | TRBJ1-5 | TRBV29-1 | few | TGCAGCGTGGCGACACGGGGAGGTAGTGAGCCCCAGCATTTT | CSVATRGGSEPQHF
TRBD1 | TRBJ1-1 | TRBV2 | - | TGTGCCAGCAGACTACAGGGGGCGAACACTGAAGCTTTCTTT | CASRLQGANTEAFF
TRBD1 | TRBJ1-4 | TRBV19 | once | TGTGCCAGTAGTCTGGAGGGGGCGGGAAAACTGTTTTTT | CASSLEGAGKLFF
TRBD1 | TRBJ1-6 | TRBV6-6 | - | TGTGCCAGCAGAACCGGGACAGGGGTAATTTCACCCCTCCACTTT | CASRTGTGVISPLHF
- | TRBJ2-2 | TRBV7-9 | - | TGTGCCAGCAGCTTAGTCTCGAACACCGGGGAGCTGTTTTTT | CASSLVSNTGELFF
TRBD1 | TRBJ1-1 | TRBV7-2 | once | TGTGCCAGCAGCGAGGCCGGGACAGGGAGGACCACTGAAGCTTTCTTT | CASSEAGTGRTTEAFF
TRBD2 | TRBJ2-7 | TRBV2 | - | TGTGCCAGCAGTGAGTGGGTAGCGGGGGCCTCCTACGAGCAGTACTTC | CASSEWVAGASYEQYF
TRBD1 | TRBJ1-4 | TRBV7-2 | - | TGTGCCAGCAGCCCCCAGGGGGGAAATGAAAAACTGTTTTTT | CASSPQGGNEKLFF
- | TRBJ2-1 | TRBV7-8 | - | TGTGCCAGCAGCCCTCCGGGGAGCGGAACTTACAATGAGCAGTTCTTC | CASSPPGSGTYNEQFF
- | TRBJ2-1 | TRBV14 | - | TGTGCCAGCAACGTGGGGGGGCGTTCCTACAATGAGCAGTTCTTC | CASNVGGRSYNEQFF
TRBD1 | TRBJ1-2 | TRBV19 | - | TGTGCCAGTAGTACCCGGGACAGGGAGGGCTACACCTTC | CASSTRDREGYTF
- | TRBJ1-2 | TRBV10-3 | - | TGTGCCATCGGGCGACAGACTAACTATGGCTACACCTTC | CAIGRQTNYGYTF
TRBD2 | TRBJ2-1 | TRBV3-1/TRBV3-2 | - | TGTGCCAGCAGCCAAGATCCGAGCGGGGGCAACAATGAGCAGTTCTTC | CASSQDPSGGNNEQFF
TRBD2 | TRBJ2-3 | TRBV6-1 | - | TGTGCCAGCAGTGGGACTAGCGGGGGGGCCTGGGATACGCAGTATTTT | CASSGTSGGAWDTQYF